These 7 T cell receptor beta chains were all obtained from the same sample, sequenced in a study of T cells in women clearing cervical HPV infection. This table comes from immunoSEQ multiplex PCR, and its TCRdb copy is limited to in-frame clones, with some not included. Its clone listing holds about 18,000 clones. Source material: blood buffy coat. Every receptor here comes from a woman between 18 and 70 years old with a cervical HPV16 infection that either progressed to CIN3+ or cleared (not recorded which).

Points on this clone: The sequence runs out 3 residues before the end of the CDR3; the remainder is reconstructed from the germline J gene. This chain links TRBV29-1 with TRBJ2-7; no clear D gene. CDR3 length: 13 residues. The germline V gene encodes CDR1 SQVTM and CDR2 ANQGSEA. V gave up 0 bases and J gave up 6 bases, with 12 bases separating them. CDR3 DNA (partial): TGCAGCGTTGAAGATCAAGGGTATGGCGAG. Translating it yields CSVEDQGYGE. The entire CDR3 protein reads CSVEDQGYGEQYF.

For this clone: The CDR3 goes on 3 residues after the read ends, and that part is filled in from the germline J gene. This chain uses TRBV6-2 or TRBV6-3 with TRBJ2-1; the D gene is possibly TRBD1 (5 bases). The CDR3 totals 15 residues. V lost 6 bases to trimming and J lost 2 bases, with 14 bases between them. In germline, CDR1 is MNHEY, CDR2 SVGEGT. The CDR3 protein is CASSLTGKTYNEQFF. CDR3 bases read: TGTGCCAGCAGCCTAACAGGTAAAACCTACAATGAG.

In the case of this clone: Coverage ceases 3 residues before the CDR3 finishes, and the germline J gene fills in the end. V gene TRBV30 combines with J gene TRBJ1-5; 11 bases fit TRBD1. Trimming took 6 bases from V and 7 from J; bases not matched to a gene: 5. The germline CDR1 and CDR2 sequences are GTSNPN and SVGIG (reference sequence). The length of the CDR3 is 13 residues. The CDR3 bases that were read are TGTGCCTGTGATGGGACAGGGGGGCAGCCC. The encoded protein is CACDGTGGQP. The full CDR3 protein is CACDGTGGQPQHF.

In regard to this clone: From the germline J gene comes the end of the CDR3, since the read stops 3 residues before it. The J gene is TRBJ1-1, the V gene TRBV6-2 or TRBV6-3; D is undetermined. Germline V gene sequence: CDR1 MNHEY, CDR2 SVGEGT. The CDR3 contains 14 residues. This CDR3 reads CASRTTSAKSRAFF. The sequenced CDR3 bases are TGTGCCAGCAGGACGACTAGCGCAAAATCCCGG.

Regarding this clone: The read is 3 residues too short to cover the CDR3 end, so that end is filled in from the germline J gene. The V call is TRBV6-2 or TRBV6-3, the J call TRBJ2-1; weak D call: TRBD2 (6 bases). V lost 5 bases to trimming and J lost 5 bases, with 22 bases between them. CDR1 is MNHEY, CDR2 SVGEGT, per germline. The CDR3 extends over 17 amino acids. The chain's CDR3 is CASSRQLALLEDNEQFF. The sequenced CDR3 bases are TGTGCCAGCAGTCGCCAGCTAGCGCTTTTGGAGGACAATGAG.

Note on this clone: Read sequence stops 3 residues before the CDR3 end, and the germline J gene provides the missing end. The chain links TRBV5-1 to TRBJ2-3; 8 bases agree with TRBD2. The V gene's germline CDR1 is SGHRS and CDR2 YFSETQ. The CDR3 totals 16 residues. The V and J ends lost 4 bases and 0 bases, in that order; junction bases with no gene match: 7. The CDR3 here is CASSRRSGMSTDTQYF. Incomplete CDR3 DNA: TGCGCCAGCAGCCGTCGTAGCGGGATGAGCACAGATACG.

Comments on this clone: The sequence runs out 3 residues before the end of the CDR3; the remainder is reconstructed from the germline J gene. The chain joins TRBV12-3 or TRBV12-4 to TRBJ2-5, with 7 bases that match TRBD2. The CDR3 has 14 residues. The V gene end was trimmed by 3 bases and the J gene end by 5 bases; junction bases not matched to a gene: 6. The sequenced CDR3 bases are TGTGCCAGCAGTTTCGGTACTAGCGAGGAGACC. This sequence encodes CASSFGTSEET. The complete CDR3 sequence is CASSFGTSEETQYF.